This entry is about one T cell receptor beta chain. As yet, its antigen is unknown. The record originates from a study of CD4 T cells in relation to SARS-CoV-2 and coronaviruses. Study results and limitations: Each donor contributed either pre-pandemic or post-infection samples, not both.

The repertoire was sequenced with immunoSEQ multiplex PCR; TCRdb's copy has only in-frame clones and lacks some. The profile shows about 18,000 clones, roughly 77% of them singletons. V lost 5 bases and J lost 4; bases outside the gene matches: 7. CDR1 is MNHEY, CDR2 SVGAGI, per germline. CDR3 length equals 15 residues. CD4+ T cells from unexposed donors were obtained before the COVID-19 pandemic (2011-2018). Isolation of CD4+ T cells took place after less than 13 days in culture. Testing used SARS-CoV-2 S/N and four cold-coronavirus spikes on unexposed-donor CD4+ T cells, cells permitting. Cultures held some 1.8 million PBMCs per well with about 10 IU/ml IL-2.

Sequences were obtained from CD4+ T cells from PBMCs, cultured in vitro. This receptor was taken from a human donor in good health. J is TRBJ2-7 and V is TRBV6-5, with 11 positions matching TRBD1. The CDR3 bases are TGTGCCAGCAGTACGTACGGGACAGGGGGTTACGAGCAGTACTTC. This gives the protein CASSTYGTGGYEQYF.